These 30 T cell receptor beta chains came from one sample sequenced in a study of Ad26.COV2.S vaccination and SARS-CoV-2 variants. Sequencing used immunoSEQ multiplex PCR; TCRdb keeps in-frame clones, though not all of them. Of about 350,000 clones in the sample, about 92% were seen once. Material: peripheral blood, obtained after recovery from COVID-19. These receptors were collected from a human donor who had recovered from COVID-19.

This clone was recorded once. This rearrangement joins TRBV7-9 to TRBJ1-4, with D possibly being TRBD1 (5 bases). V was cut by 2 bases and J by 5 bases, with 9 bases left in between. The CDR3 extends over 14 amino acids. CDR1 is SEHNR and CDR2 is FQNEAQ in the germline V gene (reference sequence). CDR3 sequence reads: CASSLRDLNEKLFF. For the CDR3, the DNA is TGTGCCAGCAGCTTAAGGGACCTCAATGAAAAACTGTTTTTT.

The chain is built from TRBV9 and TRBJ1-6, with D tentatively TRBD1 (6 bases). Looked up from germline, CDR1 is SGDLS and CDR2 is YYNGEE. Trimming pared 1 base from V and 7 bases from J, leaving 9 bases between. The CDR3 runs to 14 residues. CDR3 coding DNA: TGTGCCAGCAGCGTACAGGGGTCGAATTCACCCCTCCACTTT. Translated: CASSVQGSNSPLHF.

In this sample, this clone turned up a few times. The chain links TRBV7-9 to TRBJ1-3; the D is unclear. The CDR3 covers 13 residues. V lost 1 base and J lost 3, with 4 bases in between. Germline loops: CDR1 SEHNR, CDR2 FQNEAQ (reference sequence). The CDR3 region has the DNA TGTGCCAGCAGCTTAGACGTTGGAAACACCATATATTTT. Protein sequence: CASSLDVGNTIYF.

The V call is TRBV29-1, the J call TRBJ1-5, with D unresolved. The CDR3 sequence is 12 residues long. Trimming stripped 4 bases from V and 0 bases from J, with 4 bases between. The germline V gene encodes CDR1 SQVTM and CDR2 ANQGSEA. The CDR3 DNA sequence: TGCAGCGTTGCCAATAGCAATCAGCCCCAGCATTTT. Translation gives CSVANSNQPQHF.

The chain uses TRBV4-2 and TRBJ1-2, with TRBD1 as a possible D gene (5 bases). This CDR3 has 16 residues. Germline lookup yields CDR1 LGHNA and CDR2 YNFKEQ. Trimming took off 4 bases at V and 1 base at J, with 16 bases between the two ends. In DNA, the CDR3 is TGTGCCAGCAGCCGGCCCGTGAGGGGAGGTAACTATGGCTACACCTTC. Residues: CASSRPVRGGNYGYTF.

This rearrangement joins TRBV12-3 or TRBV12-4 to TRBJ1-1, with 7 bases matching TRBD1. With V trimmed by 6 bases and J by 4 bases, 5 bases remained unmatched. There are 13 residues in the CDR3. The CDR3, as DNA: TGTGCCAGCAGCTCCACAGGGGTCACTGAAGCTTTCTTT. Its protein is CASSSTGVTEAFF.

The genes are TRBV18 and TRBJ1-1; perhaps TRBD1 as D (5 bases). The V and J ends lost 2 bases and 1 base respectively, with 14 bases between them. The germline V gene encodes CDR1 KGHSH and CDR2 LQKENI. This CDR3 comprises 16 residues. CDR3 sequence: CASSPFRLGGNTEAFF. The DNA of the CDR3 is TGTGCCAGCTCACCATTCCGCCTCGGGGGGAACACTGAAGCTTTCTTT.

This chain uses TRBV4-1 with TRBJ1-5; possibly TRBD1 for D (5 bases). The CDR3 runs to 14 residues. The V gene's germline CDR1 is MGHRA and CDR2 YSYEKL. Trimming removed 1 base from V and 6 bases from J, with 10 bases in between. As DNA, the CDR3 is TGCGCCAGCAGCCAAGGGGACGGCTCTCAGCCCCAGCATTTT. Translation gives CASSQGDGSQPQHF.

This clone occurred once. This chain uses TRBV28 with TRBJ1-1; no definite D call. Trimming took 6 bases from V and 2 from J, leaving 16 bases between them. The CDR3 sequence is 15 residues long. Germline V gene sequence: CDR1 MDHEN, CDR2 SYDVKM. CDR3 nucleotide sequence: TGTGCCAGCAGCTCCGCCGGGGAGGGAAACACTGAAGCTTTCTTT. It translates to CASSSAGEGNTEAFF.

The rearrangement joins TRBV2 to TRBJ1-1; 8 bases align to TRBD1. This CDR3 spans 15 amino acids. Germline CDR1 reads SNHLY; CDR2 reads FYNNEI. V lost 6 bases, J lost 4 bases, and 10 bases stayed unmatched. CDR3: CASSGQGKGTTEAFF. The CDR3 coding sequence is TGTGCCAGCAGCGGACAGGGAAAGGGGACCACTGAAGCTTTCTTT.

The count of this clone is one. The chain employs TRBV5-8 and TRBJ2-7; D perhaps matches TRBD1 (6 bases). V shed 1 base and J shed 4 bases, with 12 bases lying between them. This CDR3 comprises 14 residues. The germline gives CDR1 SGHTS, CDR2 YDEGEE. This CDR3 is CASSLRGGSYEQYF. Written as DNA, the CDR3 is TGTGCCAGCAGCTTGAGAGGGGGAAGTTACGAGCAGTACTTC.

V and J are TRBV6-5 and TRBJ2-7, with 9 nucleotides matching TRBD2. The CDR3 runs 15 residues. V dropped 2 bases and J dropped 2; count of bases not matched to a gene: 4. The germline gives CDR1 MNHEY, CDR2 SVGAGI. This chain's CDR3 is CASSYGAGGTYEQYF. CDR3 DNA sequence: TGTGCCAGCAGTTACGGAGCGGGGGGTACCTACGAGCAGTACTTC.

This chain uses TRBV6-5 with TRBJ2-3; either TRBD1 or TRBD2 may supply D (5 bases each). The CDR3 contains 14 residues. The V end lost 7 bases, the J end lost 4 bases, and 15 bases lay between the germline ends. Germline loops: CDR1 MNHEY, CDR2 SVGAGI. As DNA, the CDR3 is TGTGCCAGCAATCGGGGCAGTCGATCAGATACGCAGTATTTT. Amino acid sequence: CASNRGSRSDTQYF.

The chain combines TRBV12-3 or TRBV12-4 with TRBJ1-2, with D perhaps matching TRBD1 (5 bases). The CDR3 has 12 residues. V shed 1 base and J shed 6 bases, with 6 bases lying between them. The DNA of the CDR3 is TGTGCCAGCAGTTTAGAGGGGAATGGCTACACCTTC. Translating gives CASSLEGNGYTF.

The count of this clone is one. The V call is TRBV6-1, the J call TRBJ1-1; a possible D gene is TRBD1 (5 bases). The CDR3 has 13 amino acids. Trimming removed 3 bases from V and 4 bases from J, with 9 bases in between. Germline V lookup: CDR1 MNHNS, CDR2 SASEGT. The CDR3 coding sequence is TGTGCCAGCAGTGACAGGGACCTCACTGAAGCTTTCTTT. Its protein is CASSDRDLTEAFF.

This clone was seen only once. The chain couples TRBV9 to TRBJ2-3; 8 nucleotides match TRBD1. Germline CDR1 and CDR2: SGDLS and YYNGEE. The junction had 14 bases not matched to a gene; V was cut back by 1 base and J by 10 bases. The CDR3 loop spans 16 amino acids. In DNA form, the CDR3 reads TGTGCCAGCAGCGTAACACCGGGACAGGCTTACGGGGCGCAGTATTTT. As protein: CASSVTPGQAYGAQYF. Full variable domain (remainder filled in from reference TRBV9 and TRBJ2-3): DSGVTQTPKHLITATGQRVTLRCSPRSGDLSVYWYQQSLDQGLQFLIQYYNGEERAKGNILERFSAQQFPDLHSELNLSSLELGDSALYFCASSVTPGQAYGAQYFGPGTRLTVL.

This clone was picked up one time. The junction differs from germline at one of its ends, possibly a read error. The chain has TRBV2 and TRBJ2-3; D is uncertain. This CDR3 has 15 amino acids. Germline lookup yields CDR1 SNHLY and CDR2 FYNNEI. The CDR3 DNA follows: TGTGCCAGCAGTCAAGCCCCCACTAGCACAGATACGCAGTATTTT. Amino acid sequence: CASSQAPTSTDTQYF.

The V gene is TRBV5-1, the J gene TRBJ1-2; a possible D gene is TRBD1 (6 bases). Germline V CDR1 and CDR2: SGHRS, YFSETQ. Trimming removed 4 bases at V and 0 bases at J, with 16 bases between. CDR3 length: 16 amino acids. The CDR3 sequence is CASSTETGVTNYGYTF. The CDR3 DNA reads as TGCGCCAGCAGCACCGAGACAGGCGTTACTAACTATGGCTACACCTTC.

A word on this clone: The same CDR3 arises from other DNA sequences in this sample as well. This rearrangement joins TRBV7-2 to TRBJ2-7; maybe TRBD1 (6 bases). Germline lookup yields CDR1 SGHTA and CDR2 FQGNSA. The germline V and J ends were trimmed by 1 base and 1 base, with 11 bases remaining between them. The CDR3 is 15 amino acids. The CDR3 sequence: CASSLVDSSSYEQYF. Written as DNA, the CDR3 is TGTGCCAGCAGCTTAGTGGACAGTTCTTCCTACGAGCAGTACTTC.

The chain is built from TRBV4-3 and TRBJ2-5; D remains ambiguous. The CDR3 sequence is 13 residues long. Germline assignment: CDR1 LGHNA and CDR2 YSLEER. V was shortened by 1 base and J by 4 bases, with 7 bases between the two germline ends. The CDR3 sequence: CASSQVSGETQYF. The CDR3 bases are TGCGCCAGCAGCCAAGTATCTGGAGAGACCCAGTACTTC.

The chain couples TRBV7-8 to TRBJ1-1; the D is unclear. V gave up 2 bases and J gave up 8 bases, with 6 bases separating them. Germline V CDR1 and CDR2: SGHVS, FQNEAQ. There are 11 residues in the CDR3. The CDR3 loop reads CASSLKGEAFF. Here the CDR3 DNA reads TGTGCCAGCAGCTTAAAGGGCGAAGCTTTCTTT.

This clone has just one count. The chain is built from TRBV7-6 and TRBJ2-2, with D possibly matching TRBD1 (6 bases). The germline gives CDR1 SGHVS, CDR2 FNYEAQ. CDR3 length: 13 residues. V gave up 3 bases and J gave up 6 bases, with 8 bases separating them. Here the CDR3 DNA reads TGTGCCAGCAGCTTTGGGGGCGCCGGGGAGCTGTTTTTT. Its translation is CASSFGGAGELFF.

The chain has TRBV7-2 and TRBJ1-1; unclear D gene. CDR3 size: 12 residues. Trimming removed 1 base at V and 9 bases at J, with 9 bases between. Germline lookup yields CDR1 SGHTA and CDR2 FQGNSA. CDR3 loop: CASSLEGSKAFF. The CDR3 coding sequence is TGTGCCAGCAGCTTAGAGGGCAGCAAAGCTTTCTTT.

The V and J genes are TRBV4-2 and TRBJ2-1; TRBD2 aligns across 7 bases. The V gene end was trimmed by 2 bases and the J gene end by 9 bases; junction bases not matched to a gene: 4. This CDR3 has 13 residues. Germline lookup yields CDR1 LGHNA and CDR2 YNFKEQ. CDR3 sequence: CASSQMGGGEQFF. The CDR3 bases are TGTGCCAGCAGCCAAATGGGGGGGGGTGAGCAGTTCTTC.

This chain uses TRBV4-1 with TRBJ1-5, with D uncertain. Germline V gene lookup returns CDR1 MGHRA and CDR2 YSYEKL. The V end was cut by 2 bases, the J end by 0 bases, with 8 bases between. The CDR3 is 15 residues long. The CDR3 region is CASSQNTDSNQPQHF. DNA of the CDR3: TGCGCCAGCAGCCAAAACACTGATAGCAATCAGCCCCAGCATTTT.

This clone was detected a few times. This chain links TRBV7-2 with TRBJ1-5; 7 nucleotides agree with TRBD1. This CDR3 spans 14 amino acids. Germline V gene sequence: CDR1 SGHTA, CDR2 FQGNSA. Germline trimming cut 5 bases from V and 4 bases from J; bases unmatched to any gene: 5. The CDR3 bases are TGTGCCAGCAGCCCTCACAGGGGAAATCAGCCCCAGCATTTT. Its translation: CASSPHRGNQPQHF.

The chain couples TRBV5-6 to TRBJ2-5, with 7 nucleotides matching TRBD2. The CDR3 length is 13 residues. The germline V gene has CDR1 SGHDT and CDR2 YYEEEE. V lost 0 bases, J lost 7 bases, and 3 bases stayed unmatched. The CDR3 DNA follows: TGTGCCAGCAGCTTGGGAGGCGGGGGGACCCAGTACTTC. It specifies CASSLGGGGTQYF. Combining the CDR3 with reference TRBV5-6 and TRBJ2-5 gives the whole variable domain DAGVTQSPTHLIKTRGQQVTLRCSPKSGHDTVSWYQQALGQGPQFIFQYYEEEERQRGNFPDRFSGHQFPNYSSELNVNALLLGDSALYLCASSLGGGGTQYFGPGTRLLVL.

This clone was counted once. This chain links TRBV3-1 (or the pseudogene TRBV3-2) with TRBJ1-1, with 10 bases aligning to TRBD1. This CDR3 region has 19 residues. Germline V CDR1 and CDR2: LGHDT, YNNKEL (reference sequence). V shed 1 base and J 5 bases; nucleotides not matched to a gene: 16. CDR3 DNA sequence: TGTGCCAGCAGCCAAGCGACGACAGGGGGCGGTCGCGGATGGACTGAAGCTTTCTTT. It yields the protein CASSQATTGGGRGWTEAFF.

The genes are TRBV25-1 and TRBJ1-5; D is possibly TRBD1 (5 bases). The V end lost 2 bases, the J end lost 4 bases, and 9 bases lay between the germline ends. Per the germline V gene, CDR1 is MGHDK and CDR2 is SYGVNS. The CDR3 loop spans 14 amino acids. This CDR3 reads CASSERGYNQPQHF. CDR3 nucleotide sequence: TGTGCCAGCAGTGAAAGGGGTTATAATCAGCCCCAGCATTTT. The full variable domain, in which reference TRBV25-1 and TRBJ1-5 provide the parts outside the CDR3, is EADIYQTPRYLVIGTGKKITLECSQTMGHDKMYWYQQDPGMELHLIHYSYGVNSTEKGDLSSESTVSRIRTEHFPLTLESARPSHTSQYLCASSERGYNQPQHFGDGTRLSIL.

V gene TRBV7-9 combines with J gene TRBJ1-1; 10 positions match TRBD1. CDR3 length: 15 residues. Per germline, CDR1 SEHNR and CDR2 FQNEAQ (reference sequence). With 4 bases clipped from V and 4 bases from J, the junction kept 6 bases outside the gene matches. The CDR3 sequence is CASSSPRTGGTEAFF. The CDR3 nucleotides read TGTGCCAGCAGCTCCCCTAGGACAGGGGGCACTGAAGCTTTCTTT.